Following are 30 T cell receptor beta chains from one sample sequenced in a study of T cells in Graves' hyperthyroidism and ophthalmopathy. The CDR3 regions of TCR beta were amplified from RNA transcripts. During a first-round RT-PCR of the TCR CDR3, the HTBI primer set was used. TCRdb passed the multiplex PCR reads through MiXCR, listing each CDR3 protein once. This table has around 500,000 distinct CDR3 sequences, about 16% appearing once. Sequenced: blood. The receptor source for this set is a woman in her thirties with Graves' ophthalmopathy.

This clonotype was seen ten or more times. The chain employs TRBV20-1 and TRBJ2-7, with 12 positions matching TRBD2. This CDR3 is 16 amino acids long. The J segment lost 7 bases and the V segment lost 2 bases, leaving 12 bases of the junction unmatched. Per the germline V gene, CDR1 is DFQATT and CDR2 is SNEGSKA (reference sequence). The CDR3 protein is CSARHPTSGSLVEQYF. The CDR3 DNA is TGCAGTGCTAGACATCCGACTAGCGGGAGTCTAGTAGAGCAGTACTTC.

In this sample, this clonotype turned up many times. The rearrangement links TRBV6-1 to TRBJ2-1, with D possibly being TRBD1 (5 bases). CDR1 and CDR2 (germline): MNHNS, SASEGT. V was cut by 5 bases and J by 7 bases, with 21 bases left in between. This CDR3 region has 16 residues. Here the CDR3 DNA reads TGTGCCAGCAGTTCCCTAGTGGGAAGGGGTGGGAATGAGCAGTTCTTC. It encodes CASSSLVGRGGNEQFF.

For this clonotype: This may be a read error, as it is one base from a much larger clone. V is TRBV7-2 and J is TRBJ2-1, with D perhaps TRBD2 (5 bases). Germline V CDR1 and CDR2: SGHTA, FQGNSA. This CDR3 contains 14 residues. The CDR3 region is CASSSLISERRQLF. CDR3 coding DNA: TGTGCCAGCAGCTCCCTTATTAGCGAGAGAAGGCAGCTCTTC.

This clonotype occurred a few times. CDR3 DNA sequence: TGTGCCAGCAGGGAAAGCTTTAATGAAAAACTGTTTTTT. The encoded protein is CASRESFNEKLFF. V gene TRBV12-3 or TRBV12-4 combines with J gene TRBJ1-4; D is uncertain. The ends were cut back, 6 bases at V and 4 bases at J, with 9 bases in the middle. This CDR3 has 13 residues.

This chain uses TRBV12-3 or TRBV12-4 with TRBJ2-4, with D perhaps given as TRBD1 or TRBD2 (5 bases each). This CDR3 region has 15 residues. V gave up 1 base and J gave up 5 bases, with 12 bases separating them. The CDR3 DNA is TGTGCCAGCAGTTTAGGTCGGCAGGGACAAAACATTCAGTACTTC. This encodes CASSLGRQGQNIQYF.

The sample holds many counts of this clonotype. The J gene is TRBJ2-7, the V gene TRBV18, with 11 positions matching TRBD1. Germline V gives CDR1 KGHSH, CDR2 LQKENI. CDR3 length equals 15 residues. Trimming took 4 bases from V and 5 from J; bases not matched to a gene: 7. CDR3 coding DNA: TGTGCCAGCTCACAGGGGGGACAGGGGGTCAACGAGCAGTACTTC. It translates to CASSQGGQGVNEQYF.

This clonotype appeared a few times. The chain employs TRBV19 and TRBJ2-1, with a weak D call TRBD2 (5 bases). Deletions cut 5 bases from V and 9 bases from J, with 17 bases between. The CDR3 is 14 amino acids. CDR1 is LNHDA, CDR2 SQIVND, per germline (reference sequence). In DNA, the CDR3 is TGTGCCAGTAGTGGTCAACTAGTCAGTGGTGAGCAGTTCTTC. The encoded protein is CASSGQLVSGEQFF. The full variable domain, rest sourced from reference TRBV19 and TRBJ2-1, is DGGITQSPKYLFRKEGQNVTLSCEQNLNHDAMYWYRQDPGQGLRLIYYSQIVNDFQKGDIAEGYSVSREKKESFPLTVTSAQKNPTAFYLCASSGQLVSGEQFFGPGTRLTVL.

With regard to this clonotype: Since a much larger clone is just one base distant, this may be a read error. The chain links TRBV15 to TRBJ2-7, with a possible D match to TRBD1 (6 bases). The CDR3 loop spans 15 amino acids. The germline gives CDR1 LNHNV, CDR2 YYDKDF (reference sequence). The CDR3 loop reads CATSIVLGDIYERYF. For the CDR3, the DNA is TGTGCCACCAGCATCGTCTTGGGGGACATCTACGAGCGGTACTTC.

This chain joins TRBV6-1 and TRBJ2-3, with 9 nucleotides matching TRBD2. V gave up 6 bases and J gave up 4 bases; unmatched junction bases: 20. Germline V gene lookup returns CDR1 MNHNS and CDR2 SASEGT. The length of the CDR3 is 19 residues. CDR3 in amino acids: CASSSSFELREGQADTQYF. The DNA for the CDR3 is TGTGCCAGCAGCTCCTCTTTTGAACTGCGGGAGGGCCAAGCAGATACGCAGTATTTT.

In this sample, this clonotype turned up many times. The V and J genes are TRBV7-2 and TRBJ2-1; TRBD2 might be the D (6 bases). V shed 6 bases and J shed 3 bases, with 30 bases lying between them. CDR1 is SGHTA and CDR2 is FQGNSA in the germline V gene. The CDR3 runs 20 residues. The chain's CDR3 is CASSRRTGTSVGRGYNEQFF. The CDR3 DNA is TGTGCCAGCAGTCGGAGGACTGGGACTTCCGTGGGTAGGGGCTACAATGAGCAGTTCTTC.

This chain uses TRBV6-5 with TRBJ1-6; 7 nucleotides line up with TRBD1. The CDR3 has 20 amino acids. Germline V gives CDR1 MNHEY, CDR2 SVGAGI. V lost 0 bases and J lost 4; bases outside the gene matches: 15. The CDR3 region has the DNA TGTGCCAGCAGTTACTCCCAGACAGGGAATCGGGGTAGTTATAATTCACCCCTCCACTTT. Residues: CASSYSQTGNRGSYNSPLHF.

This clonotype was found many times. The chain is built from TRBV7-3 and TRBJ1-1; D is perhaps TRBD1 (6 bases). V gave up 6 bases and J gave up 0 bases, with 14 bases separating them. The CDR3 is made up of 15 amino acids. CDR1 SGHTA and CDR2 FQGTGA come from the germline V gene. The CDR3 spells CASRTGAPMNTEAFF. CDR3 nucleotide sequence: TGTGCCAGCAGGACAGGTGCCCCTATGAACACTGAAGCTTTCTTT. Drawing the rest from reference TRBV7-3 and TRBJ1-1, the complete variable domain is GAGVSQTPSNKVTEKGKYVELRCDPISGHTALYWYRQSLGQGPEFLIYFQGTGAADDSGLPNDRFFAVRPEGSVSTLKIQRTERGDSAVYLCASRTGAPMNTEAFFGQGTRLTVV.

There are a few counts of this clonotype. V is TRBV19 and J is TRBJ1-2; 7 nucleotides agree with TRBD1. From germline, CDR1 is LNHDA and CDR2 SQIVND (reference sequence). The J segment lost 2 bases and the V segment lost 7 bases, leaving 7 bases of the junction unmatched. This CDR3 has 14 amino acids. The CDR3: CASNPGQLNYGYTF. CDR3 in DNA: TGTGCCAGTAATCCGGGACAGCTGAACTATGGCTACACCTTC.

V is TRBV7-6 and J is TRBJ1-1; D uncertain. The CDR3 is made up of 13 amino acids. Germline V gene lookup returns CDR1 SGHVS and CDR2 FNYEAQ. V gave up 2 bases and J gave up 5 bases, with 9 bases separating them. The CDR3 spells CASSLSVATEAFF. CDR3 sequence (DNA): TGTGCCAGCAGCTTAAGTGTTGCGACTGAAGCTTTCTTT.

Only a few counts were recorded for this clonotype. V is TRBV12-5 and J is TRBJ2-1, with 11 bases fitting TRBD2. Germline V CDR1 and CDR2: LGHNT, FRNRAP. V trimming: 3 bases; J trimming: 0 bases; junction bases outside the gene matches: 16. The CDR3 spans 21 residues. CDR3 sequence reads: CASGLDRRTFSGRASYNEQFF. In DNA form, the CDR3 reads TGTGCTAGTGGTTTAGACAGGAGAACCTTTAGCGGGAGGGCCTCCTACAATGAGCAGTTCTTC.

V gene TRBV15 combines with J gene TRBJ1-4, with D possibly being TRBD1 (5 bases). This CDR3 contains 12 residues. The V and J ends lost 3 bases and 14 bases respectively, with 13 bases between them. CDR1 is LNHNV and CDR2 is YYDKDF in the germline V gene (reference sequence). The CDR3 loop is CATSSTGGNLFF. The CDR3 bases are TGTGCCACCAGCAGCACGGGGGGAAACCTGTTTTTT.

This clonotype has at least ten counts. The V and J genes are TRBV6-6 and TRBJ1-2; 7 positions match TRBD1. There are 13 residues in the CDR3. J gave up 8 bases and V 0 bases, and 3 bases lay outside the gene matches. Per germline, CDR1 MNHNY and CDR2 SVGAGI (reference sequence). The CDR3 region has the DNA TGTGCCAGCAGTTACTCGACAGGGCACGGCTACACCTTC. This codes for CASSYSTGHGYTF.

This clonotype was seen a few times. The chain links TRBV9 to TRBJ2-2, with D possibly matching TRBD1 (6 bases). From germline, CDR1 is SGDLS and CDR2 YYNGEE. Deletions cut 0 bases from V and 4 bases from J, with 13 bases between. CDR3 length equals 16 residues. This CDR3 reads CASSVGPGAGTGELFF. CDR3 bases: TGTGCCAGCAGCGTAGGCCCAGGGGCGGGCACCGGGGAGCTGTTTTTT. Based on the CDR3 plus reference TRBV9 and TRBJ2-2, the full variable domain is DSGVTQTPKHLITATGQRVTLRCSPRSGDLSVYWYQQSLDQGLQFLIQYYNGEERAKGNILERFSAQQFPDLHSELNLSSLELGDSALYFCASSVGPGAGTGELFFGEGSRLTVL.

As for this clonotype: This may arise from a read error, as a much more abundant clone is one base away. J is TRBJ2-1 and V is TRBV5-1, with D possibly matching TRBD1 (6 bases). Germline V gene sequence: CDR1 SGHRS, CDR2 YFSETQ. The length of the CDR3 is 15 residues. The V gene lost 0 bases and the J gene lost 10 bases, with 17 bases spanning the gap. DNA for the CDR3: TGCGCCAGCAGCTTGGAGACAGGACATTCCTACGAGCAGTTCTTC. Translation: CASSLETGHSYEQFF.

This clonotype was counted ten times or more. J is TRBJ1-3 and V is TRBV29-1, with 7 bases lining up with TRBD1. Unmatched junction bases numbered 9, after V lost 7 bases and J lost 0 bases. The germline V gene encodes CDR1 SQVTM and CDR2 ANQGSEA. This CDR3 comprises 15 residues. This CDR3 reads CSGRRDSVSGNTIYF. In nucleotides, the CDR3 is TGCAGCGGTAGGCGGGACAGTGTCTCTGGAAACACCATATATTTT.

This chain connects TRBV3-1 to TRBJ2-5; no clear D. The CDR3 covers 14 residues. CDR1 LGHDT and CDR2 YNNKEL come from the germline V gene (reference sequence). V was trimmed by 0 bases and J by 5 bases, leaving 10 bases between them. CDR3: CASSQENGKETQYF. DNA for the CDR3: TGTGCCAGCAGCCAAGAAAATGGGAAGGAGACCCAGTACTTC.

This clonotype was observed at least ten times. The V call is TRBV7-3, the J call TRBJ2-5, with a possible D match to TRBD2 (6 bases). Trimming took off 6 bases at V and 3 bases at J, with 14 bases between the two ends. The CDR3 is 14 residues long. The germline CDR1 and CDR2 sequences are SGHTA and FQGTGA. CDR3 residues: CASSPTGAEETQYF. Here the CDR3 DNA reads TGTGCCAGCAGTCCGACGGGAGCGGAAGAGACCCAGTACTTC.

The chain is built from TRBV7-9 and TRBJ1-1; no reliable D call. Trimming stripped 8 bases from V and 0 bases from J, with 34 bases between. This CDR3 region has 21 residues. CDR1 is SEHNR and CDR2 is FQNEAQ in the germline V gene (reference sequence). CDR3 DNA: TGTGCCAGCCTCGGTAGCACCAAGTCACTACCCACCGTCAATATGAACACTGAAGCTTTCTTT. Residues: CASLGSTKSLPTVNMNTEAFF. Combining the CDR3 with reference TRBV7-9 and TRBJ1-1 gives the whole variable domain DTGVSQNPRHKITKRGQNVTFRCDPISEHNRLYWYRQTLGQGPEFLTYFQNEAQLEKSRLLSDRFSAERPKGSFSTLEIQRTEQGDSAMYLCASLGSTKSLPTVNMNTEAFFGQGTRLTVV.

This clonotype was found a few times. In DNA, the CDR3 is TGTGCCAGCAGCTTGGCCTCATTCGGTGGTGGCTACACCTTC. Translating it yields CASSLASFGGGYTF. The V and J genes are TRBV5-8 and TRBJ1-2; D gene ambiguous. Germline V lookup: CDR1 SGHTS, CDR2 YDEGEE. The CDR3 extends over 14 amino acids. V gave up 0 bases and J gave up 7 bases, with 13 bases separating them.

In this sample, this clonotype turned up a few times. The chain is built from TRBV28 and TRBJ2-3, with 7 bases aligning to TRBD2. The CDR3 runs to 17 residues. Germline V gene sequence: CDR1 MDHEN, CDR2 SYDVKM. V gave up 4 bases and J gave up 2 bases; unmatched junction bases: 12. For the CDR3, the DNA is TGTGCCAGCAGTTGGGGGGGGGGTTCAGGTCCCACAGATACGCAGTATTTT. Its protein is CASSWGGGSGPTDTQYF.

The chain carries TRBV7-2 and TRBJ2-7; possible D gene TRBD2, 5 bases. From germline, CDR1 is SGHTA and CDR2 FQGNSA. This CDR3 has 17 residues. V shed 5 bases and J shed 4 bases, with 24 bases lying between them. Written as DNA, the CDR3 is TGTGCCAGCAGCAGGACGGGGTTGGGCGGAACGGGATACGAGCAGTACTTC. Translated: CASSRTGLGGTGYEQYF.

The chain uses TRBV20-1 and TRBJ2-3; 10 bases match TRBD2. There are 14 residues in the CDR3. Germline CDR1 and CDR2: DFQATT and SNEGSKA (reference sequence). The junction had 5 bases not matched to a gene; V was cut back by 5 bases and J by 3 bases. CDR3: CSASASGRTDTQYF. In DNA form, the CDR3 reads TGCAGTGCTTCCGCTAGCGGGAGAACAGATACGCAGTATTTT.

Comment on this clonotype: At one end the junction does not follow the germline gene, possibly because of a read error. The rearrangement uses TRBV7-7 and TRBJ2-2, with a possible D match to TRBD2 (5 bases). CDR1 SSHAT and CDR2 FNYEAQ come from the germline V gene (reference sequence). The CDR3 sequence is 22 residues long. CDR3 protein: CASSIKIEVGDYDTANTGELFF. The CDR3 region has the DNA TGCGCCAGCAGCATAAAGATTGAAGTGGGTGACTATGATACGGCGAACACCGGGGAGCTGTTTTTT.

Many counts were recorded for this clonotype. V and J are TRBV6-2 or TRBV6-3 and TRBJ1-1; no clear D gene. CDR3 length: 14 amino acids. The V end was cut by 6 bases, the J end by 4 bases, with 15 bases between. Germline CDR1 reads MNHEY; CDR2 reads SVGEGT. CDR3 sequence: CASRQSEGSTEAFF. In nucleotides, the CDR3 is TGTGCCAGCAGGCAATCCGAGGGTTCCACTGAAGCTTTCTTT.

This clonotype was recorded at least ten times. CDR3 nucleotides: TGTGCCAGCAGCTTCGCCGTGGGACCCTCCTACGAGCAGTACTTC. This sequence encodes CASSFAVGPSYEQYF. The chain carries TRBV5-5 and TRBJ2-7, with D tentatively TRBD1 or TRBD2 (5 bases each). There are 15 residues in the CDR3. V was cut by 2 bases and J by 0 bases, with 12 bases left in between. The germline V gene has CDR1 SGHKS and CDR2 YYEKEE (reference sequence).